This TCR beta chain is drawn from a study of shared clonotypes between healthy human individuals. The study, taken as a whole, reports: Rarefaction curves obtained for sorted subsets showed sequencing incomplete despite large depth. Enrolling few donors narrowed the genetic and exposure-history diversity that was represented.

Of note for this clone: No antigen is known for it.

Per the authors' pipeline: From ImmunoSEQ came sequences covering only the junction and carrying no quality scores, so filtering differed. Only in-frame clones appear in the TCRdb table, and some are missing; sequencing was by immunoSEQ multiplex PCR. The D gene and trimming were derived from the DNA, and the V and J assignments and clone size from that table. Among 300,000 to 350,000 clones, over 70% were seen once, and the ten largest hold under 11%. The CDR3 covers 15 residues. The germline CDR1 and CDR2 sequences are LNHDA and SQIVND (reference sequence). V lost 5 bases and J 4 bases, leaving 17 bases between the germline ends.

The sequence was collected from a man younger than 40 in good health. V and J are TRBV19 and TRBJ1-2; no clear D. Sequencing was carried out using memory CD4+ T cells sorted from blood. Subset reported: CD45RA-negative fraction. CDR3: CASSPTTGSRYGYTF. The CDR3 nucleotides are TGTGCCAGTAGTCCGACGACCGGGTCCCGCTATGGCTACACCTTC.